This section outlines one TCR beta chain sequence together with its context. As processed by the authors: Amplification of reference gene primers was used by the study to estimate nucleated cell counts. Produced via immunoSEQ multiplex PCR; TCRdb's table is partial and in-frame only. V and J calls and clone size come straight from that table; D and trimming were deduced from the DNA. Of under 250,000 clones in the sample, 83% are singletons; the top ten hold more than 5.5%. The sample belongs to a study of blood T cell repertoires in COVID-19. On the study more broadly: Specimens from acute and convalescent COVID-19 originated in the United States, Italy and Spain. The analysed material was cDNA or gDNA that came from T cells, B-cell-depleted T cells, or PBMCs.

V dropped 0 bases and J dropped 7 bases, with 15 bases sitting between them. CDR3 length equals 15 residues. The germline V gene encodes CDR1 KGHSH and CDR2 LQKENI. This chain connects TRBV18 to TRBJ1-1, with D perhaps TRBD1 (5 bases). The receptor was derived from a human donor in a cohort sampled during active COVID-19. The sequencing input was peripheral blood. Written as DNA, the CDR3 is TGTGCCAGCTCACCACCGACAGTTGGTTGGAGTGAAGCTTTCTTT. Protein sequence: CASSPPTVGWSEAFF.